This is a list of T cell receptor beta chains from one sample in a study of T cells in Graves' hyperthyroidism and ophthalmopathy. TCRdb analysed the multiplex PCR reads with MiXCR anew, one entry per CDR3 protein. The table has about 720,000 distinct CDR3 sequences, 15% to 20% seen once. Sequenced: blood. These receptor sequences come from a man aged 18 to 29 with Graves' hyperthyroidism. The CDR3 runs from the conserved cysteine through the conserved F or W. The D gene is left open where the match is weak. Size values are once, few and many counts, or a class for expanded clones, and some rows have none.

TRBV30	TRBD2	TRBJ2-1	-	CAWSPHIRDYYNEQFF	TGTGCCTGGAGTCCCCACATCAGGGACTACTACAATGAGCAGTTCTTC
TRBV7-9	TRBD1	TRBJ2-1	many	CASSSGQQPYNEQFF	TGTGCCAGCAGCTCGGGACAGCAACCTTACAATGAGCAGTTCTTC
TRBV6-1	TRBD2	TRBJ2-7	many	CASLRSGSYEQYF	TGTGCCAGCCTCAGGAGCGGGAGCTACGAGCAGTACTTC
TRBV19	-	TRBJ2-1	-	CASSISRVHEQFF	TGTGCCAGTAGTATTAGCAGGGTCCATGAGCAGTTCTTC
TRBV2	-	TRBJ2-1	few	CASSETQGLDEQFF	TGTGCCAGCAGTGAAACCCAGGGGCTCGATGAGCAGTTCTTC
TRBV7-2	TRBD1	TRBJ2-7	many	CASSPRQGPSSYEQYF	TGTGCCAGCAGCCCTCGACAGGGGCCGAGCTCCTACGAGCAGTACTTC
TRBV10-3	-	TRBJ2-3	few	CAIRTGVPDTQYF	TGTGCCATCAGGACGGGAGTACCAGATACGCAGTATTTT
TRBV5-5	TRBD1	TRBJ1-2	few	CASSPGQGPLYGYTF	TGTGCCAGTTCGCCGGGACAGGGACCACTTTATGGCTACACCTTC
TRBV7-9	TRBD2	TRBJ2-7	-	CASSSLAGGTYEQYF	TGTGCCAGCAGTTCCCTAGCGGGAGGAACCTACGAGCAGTACTTC
TRBV7-9	-	TRBJ2-6	-	CASLHSGANVLTF	TGTGCCAGCCTACACTCTGGGGCCAACGTCCTGACTTTC
TRBV12-3/TRBV12-4	-	TRBJ2-1	many	CASSFFGSRSGASEQFF	TGTGCCAGCAGTTTCTTCGGGAGTCGTTCGGGAGCCAGTGAGCAGTTCTTC
TRBV7-9	TRBD1	TRBJ2-1	-	CASSVQGANPINEQFF	TGTGCCAGCAGCGTACAGGGGGCTAATCCCATTAATGAGCAGTTCTTC
TRBV29-1	-	TRBJ1-4	-	CSAAGTAQTNEKLFF	TGCAGCGCTGCGGGGACTGCCCAAACTAATGAAAAACTGTTTTTT
TRBV20-1	TRBD2	TRBJ2-7	many	CSARLAGGPYEQYF	TGCAGTGCTAGACTAGCGGGAGGGCCATACGAGCAGTACTTC
TRBV12-3/TRBV12-4	TRBD2	TRBJ2-3	many	CASSPSGKTDTQYF	TGTGCCAGCAGCCCTAGCGGGAAGACAGATACGCAGTATTTT